This T cell receptor (beta chain) derives from a study of blood T cell repertoires in COVID-19. Study details: Samples representing acute and convalescent COVID-19 were sourced from the United States, Italy and Spain. T cells, B-cell-depleted T cells, or PBMCs supplied cDNA or gDNA.

V was cut by 5 bases and J by 3 bases, with 17 bases left in between. The CDR3 spans 15 residues. The germline CDR1 and CDR2 sequences are SEHNR and FQNEAQ (reference sequence). Authors' methods: Reference gene primer amplification gave nucleated cell count estimates. Assay used: immunoSEQ multiplex PCR; TCRdb lists only in-frame clones, some missing. The D gene and trimming were derived from the DNA, and the V and J assignments and clone size from that table. The profile shows about 210,000 clones, 84% of them singletons. A few counts support this clone. This chain joins TRBV7-9 and TRBJ2-7; tentative D call: TRBD2 (6 bases). This clonotype was obtained from a man between 40 and 49 years old who had recovered from COVID-19. Sequenced: peripheral blood. The CDR3 nucleotides read TGTGCCAGCAGCGGTCCCAGTGGAGGGAACTACGAGCAGTACTTC. This codes for CASSGPSGGNYEQYF.